By frequency in the sample, the clone carrying this T cell receptor beta chain is medium-sized. TCRdb reprocessed the RT-PCR reads with MiXCR, giving one entry per CDR3 protein. The sample has roughly 4,400 distinct CDR3 sequences, under 40% seen once. The ends lost 5 bases at V and 1 base at J; junction bases unmatched: 2. This CDR3 is built from 14 residues. Looked up from germline, CDR1 is SGHVS and CDR2 is FNYEAQ. Source material: memory CD4+ T cells from salivary gland. This TCR was recovered from a female donor with primary Sjogren's syndrome. This chain connects TRBV7-6 to TRBJ1-1; 9 bases line up with TRBD1. The chain's CDR3 is CASSAGQGNTEAFF. The CDR3 nucleotides are TGTGCCAGCAGCGCGGGACAGGGGAACACTGAAGCTTTCTTT. The full variable domain, completed using reference TRBV7-6 and TRBJ1-1, is GAGVSQSPRYKVTKRGQDVALRCDPISGHVSLYWYRQALGQGPEFLTYFNYEAQQDKSGLPNDRFSAERPEGSISTLTIQRTEQRDSAMYRCASSAGQGNTEAFFGQGTRLTVV.